The 26 T cell receptor beta chains reported below all come from one sample, sequenced in a study of blood T cell repertoires in COVID-19. TCRdb's table, derived via immunoSEQ multiplex PCR, lists solely in-frame clones and lacks some. The top ten hold approximately 2% of the sample, which has 250,000 to 300,000 clones, roughly 91% seen once. Sequencing was done on a sample of PBMCs or T cells enriched from blood (not recorded which). Receptor source: a woman aged 60-75 years in a cohort exposed to, infected with or recovered from COVID-19 (not recorded which).

The rearrangement joins TRBV25-1 to TRBJ1-3; no firm D call. Germline V gene data show CDR1 as MGHDK and CDR2 as SYGVNS. The CDR3 contains 15 residues. The V end lost 2 bases, the J end lost 1 base, and 9 bases lay between the germline ends. The CDR3 loop reads CASSEQTKSGNTIYF. CDR3 in DNA: TGTGCCAGCAGTGAACAAACAAAATCTGGAAACACCATATATTTT.

The rearrangement links TRBV10-3 to TRBJ1-4; the match to TRBD1 covers 7 bases. Germline CDR1 and CDR2: ENHRY and SYGVKD. CDR3 length equals 17 residues. The ends lost 6 bases at V and 0 bases at J; junction bases unmatched: 10. The CDR3: CAIRGDRVSATNEKLFF. CDR3 bases: TGTGCCATCAGGGGAGACAGGGTAAGTGCAACTAATGAAAAACTGTTTTTT.

The chain links TRBV2 to TRBJ2-1, with TRBD1 as a possible D gene (6 bases). The CDR3 contains 12 residues. V lost 6 bases to trimming and J lost 10 bases, with 13 bases between them. CDR1 is SNHLY and CDR2 is FYNNEI in the germline V gene. CDR3 region: CASSRNTGEQFF. Written as DNA, the CDR3 is TGTGCCAGCAGCCGGAACACAGGGGAGCAGTTCTTC. The full variable domain, rest sourced from reference TRBV2 and TRBJ2-1, is EPEVTQTPSHQVTQMGQEVILRCVPISNHLYFYWYRQILGQKVEFLVSFYNNEISEKSEIFDDQFSVERPDGSNFTLKIRSTKLEDSAMYFCASSRNTGEQFFGPGTRLTVL.

V gene TRBV28 combines with J gene TRBJ1-5, with a weak D call TRBD1 (6 bases). Germline CDR1 MDHEN, CDR2 SYDVKM. Trimming cost V 6 bases and J 7 bases, with 10 bases left between them. The CDR3 totals 12 residues. The CDR3 is CASSHRDQPQHF. The CDR3 DNA reads TGTGCCAGCAGCCACAGGGACCAGCCCCAGCATTTT.

This clone showed up just a few times. The chain has TRBV2 and TRBJ2-2; 7 nucleotides match TRBD2. Germline V gives CDR1 SNHLY, CDR2 FYNNEI. This CDR3 contains 14 residues. V was pared by 7 bases and J by 3 bases, with 5 bases of the junction left unmatched. CDR3 sequence reads: CASTGAGDTGELFF. The CDR3 region has the DNA TGTGCCAGCACCGGGGCGGGAGACACCGGGGAGCTGTTTTTT.

The V gene is TRBV24-1, the J gene TRBJ2-1, with D maybe TRBD2 (5 bases). From germline, CDR1 is KGHDR and CDR2 SFDVKD. V shed 4 bases and J shed 8 bases, with 17 bases lying between them. The CDR3 covers 15 residues. The CDR3 here is CATSDPSHSVDEQFF. The DNA for the CDR3 is TGTGCCACCAGTGACCCTTCCCATAGCGTCGATGAGCAGTTCTTC.

The chain carries TRBV5-1 and TRBJ1-6; D gene unclear. The CDR3 totals 14 residues. V lost 2 bases to trimming and J lost 6 bases, with 9 bases between them. The germline gives CDR1 SGHRS, CDR2 YFSETQ. The CDR3 sequence is CASSLQRGNSPLHF. Here the CDR3 DNA reads TGCGCCAGCAGCTTACAACGCGGTAATTCACCCCTCCACTTT.

The gene calls are TRBV5-4 and TRBJ2-7, with D maybe TRBD1 (6 bases). V gave up 4 bases and J gave up 2 bases, with 13 bases separating them. The CDR3 length is 14 residues. Germline loops: CDR1 SGHNT, CDR2 YYREEE (reference sequence). The CDR3 region is CASSRSGQPYEQYF. CDR3 sequence (DNA): TGTGCCAGCAGCCGGAGCGGACAGCCCTACGAGCAGTACTTC.

The genes are TRBV24-1 and TRBJ2-1, with TRBD2 matching 14 bases. From germline, CDR1 is KGHDR and CDR2 SFDVKD. V trimming: 4 bases; J trimming: 10 bases; junction bases outside the gene matches: 8. The CDR3 sequence is 16 residues long. The CDR3 nucleotides read TGTGCCACCAGTGACCCGGGACTAGCGGGAGCTGAGGAGCAGTTCTTC. Residues: CATSDPGLAGAEEQFF.

This clone was observed a few times. V is TRBV28 and J is TRBJ1-1; the D gene is possibly TRBD1 (5 bases). Germline values: CDR1 MDHEN, CDR2 SYDVKM. CDR3 length: 14 amino acids. The V end lost 2 bases, the J end lost 3 bases, and 10 bases lay between the germline ends. The CDR3 is CASSLGRVYTEAFF. CDR3 nucleotides: TGTGCCAGCAGTTTAGGCAGGGTATACACTGAAGCTTTCTTT.

This chain uses TRBV29-1 with TRBJ2-5; 12 bases map to TRBD2. The V gene end was trimmed by 8 bases and the J gene end by 2 bases; junction bases not matched to a gene: 6. CDR1 is SQVTM, CDR2 ANQGSEA, per germline. The CDR3 spans 14 residues. The DNA for the CDR3 is TGCAGCAGTAGCGGGACTAGCGGGCAAGAGACCCAGTACTTC. Amino acids: CSSSGTSGQETQYF.

The table lists this clone with a count of one. V usage is TRBV9 and J usage is TRBJ2-5; a weak D match, TRBD1 (6 bases). The CDR3 spans 15 residues. Germline CDR1 reads SGDLS; CDR2 reads YYNGEE. V lost 4 bases, J lost 2 bases, and 15 bases lay in between. The CDR3 loop is CASSPRADRQETQYF. CDR3 nucleotide sequence: TGTGCCAGCAGCCCCCGAGCGGACAGACAAGAGACCCAGTACTTC.

This chain connects TRBV13 to TRBJ1-3; D is possibly TRBD1 (6 bases). The V gene's germline CDR1 is PRHDT and CDR2 FYEKMQ (reference sequence). The CDR3 length is 17 residues. V lost 3 bases and J lost 4, with 19 bases in between. The CDR3 region is CASSFLTGRGEGNTIYF. The DNA for the CDR3 is TGTGCCAGCAGCTTCCTGACAGGCCGGGGGGAAGGAAACACCATATATTTT.

This clone is a singleton in its sample. The chain joins TRBV28 to TRBJ2-5; 9 nucleotides align to TRBD2. The CDR3 extends over 14 amino acids. The germline gives CDR1 MDHEN, CDR2 SYDVKM. Losses at the gene ends were 5 bases for V and 5 bases for J; bases not matched to a gene: 6. The CDR3 loop is CASSQGLAIETQYF. The CDR3 nucleotides are TGTGCCAGCAGTCAAGGACTAGCGATTGAGACCCAGTACTTC.

The chain recombines TRBV24-1 with TRBJ2-1, with 7 bases matching TRBD1. This CDR3 region has 16 residues. In germline, CDR1 is KGHDR, CDR2 SFDVKD. The V and J ends lost 4 bases and 0 bases, in that order; junction bases with no gene match: 5. CDR3 in amino acids: CATSDPTGSSYNEQFF. DNA of the CDR3: TGTGCCACCAGTGACCCGACAGGGAGCTCCTACAATGAGCAGTTCTTC.

The chain combines TRBV19 with TRBJ2-5, with a weak D call TRBD1 (5 bases). CDR1 is LNHDA and CDR2 is SQIVND in the germline V gene (reference sequence). The V gene lost 7 bases and the J gene lost 7 bases, with 16 bases spanning the gap. This CDR3 comprises 13 residues. The CDR3 bases are TGTGCCAGTACCTCCCAGGGCGGCGGGACCCAGTACTTC. Protein product: CASTSQGGGTQYF.

This clone was seen ten or more times. This chain links TRBV27 with TRBJ2-5; D possibly corresponds to TRBD2 (6 bases). Germline CDR1 and CDR2: MNHEY and SMNVEV (reference sequence). This CDR3 contains 15 residues. Trimming stripped 1 base from V and 1 base from J, with 10 bases between. The CDR3 loop reads CASSLYGGTQETQYF. CDR3 nucleotides: TGTGCCAGCAGTTTATACGGCGGGACCCAAGAGACCCAGTACTTC.

V usage is TRBV10-3 and J usage is TRBJ1-2; D perhaps matches TRBD1 (6 bases). This CDR3 has 14 residues. Germline V gene sequence: CDR1 ENHRY, CDR2 SYGVKD. V was pared by 2 bases and J by 6 bases, with 13 bases between. The CDR3 DNA reads as TGTGCCATCAGTGAGCCCTCTCGACAGGATGGCTACACCTTC. Translation: CAISEPSRQDGYTF.

This sequence joins TRBV7-3 and TRBJ2-2, with TRBD1 matching 7 bases. V was pared by 1 base and J by 6 bases, with 8 bases of the junction left unmatched. This CDR3 region has 16 residues. Germline CDR1 and CDR2: SGHTA and FQGTGA. The CDR3 nucleotides read TGTGCCAGCAGCTTAATGACAGGGTCCCCATCCGGGGAGCTGTTTTTT. Translated: CASSLMTGSPSGELFF. Supplemented by reference TRBV7-3 and TRBJ2-2, the full variable domain reads GAGVSQTPSNKVTEKGKYVELRCDPISGHTALYWYRQSLGQGPEFLIYFQGTGAADDSGLPNDRFFAVRPEGSVSTLKIQRTERGDSAVYLCASSLMTGSPSGELFFGEGSRLTVL.

The chain couples TRBV24-1 to TRBJ2-2, with D perhaps matching TRBD1 (5 bases). V was shortened by 2 bases and J by 3 bases, with 12 bases between the two germline ends. The germline gives CDR1 KGHDR, CDR2 SFDVKD. This CDR3 comprises 16 residues. The CDR3 bases are TGTGCCACCAGTGATTCCCTCGTCAGGGACACCGGGGAGCTGTTTTTT. Translated, it gives CATSDSLVRDTGELFF.

The V call is TRBV4-3, the J call TRBJ2-2, with a possible D match to TRBD1 (6 bases). The CDR3 has 19 amino acids. V was pared by 2 bases and J by 0 bases, with 19 bases between. Germline-derived CDR1 and CDR2 are LGHNA and YSLEER. In nucleotides, the CDR3 is TGCGCCAGCAGCCAATGGAACAGGGCGGGCCCCACGAACACCGGGGAGCTGTTTTTT. This translates into CASSQWNRAGPTNTGELFF.

This chain connects TRBV5-4 to TRBJ2-7; TRBD2 matches at 7 bases. Germline lookup yields CDR1 SGHNT and CDR2 YYREEE (reference sequence). Trimming removed 3 bases from V and 6 bases from J; junction bases left unmatched: 6. The CDR3 is 13 amino acids. The CDR3 region is CASSSGLVSEQYF. The CDR3 nucleotides are TGTGCCAGCAGCTCAGGACTAGTGTCCGAGCAGTACTTC.

A single count supports this clone. This clone may be a read error of a much larger clone one base away. The chain joins TRBV6-6 to TRBJ2-7; TRBD2 matches 11 bases. CDR1 and CDR2 from the germline V gene are MNHNY and SVGAGI (reference sequence). Trimming at V came to 4 bases and at J to 0 bases, leaving 2 bases not matched to a gene. This CDR3 is 15 amino acids long. The CDR3 reads CASSFTSGSSYEQYF. The CDR3 DNA reads as TGTGCCAGCAGTTTTACTAGCGGGAGCTCCTACGAGCAGTACTTC.

The CDR3 loop is CASSQDPGQSSRDYGYTF. For the CDR3, the DNA is TGCGCCAGCAGCCAAGATCCGGGACAGTCAAGTAGGGACTATGGCTACACCTTC. The chain links TRBV4-1 to TRBJ1-2; 7 positions agree with TRBD1. V shed 0 bases and J 3 bases; nucleotides not matched to a gene: 13. CDR3 size: 18 residues. The germline CDR1 and CDR2 sequences are MGHRA and YSYEKL.

DNA for the CDR3: TGTGCCAGCAGTGTATCAGGCCCCTTCGGATCAACCCTCCACTTT. Translating it yields CASSVSGPFGSTLHF. The chain recombines TRBV25-1 with TRBJ1-6; D remains unclear. Germline V gives CDR1 MGHDK, CDR2 SYGVNS. V lost 4 bases and J 14 bases, leaving 21 bases between the germline ends. This CDR3 comprises 15 residues. Variable domain in full (rest from reference TRBV25-1 and TRBJ1-6): EADIYQTPRYLVIGTGKKITLECSQTMGHDKMYWYQQDPGMELHLIHYSYGVNSTEKGDLSSESTVSRIRTEHFPLTLESARPSHTSQYLCASSVSGPFGSTLHFGNGTRLTVT.

The chain has TRBV30 and TRBJ2-7, with D unresolved. This CDR3 spans 12 amino acids. Germline V lookup: CDR1 GTSNPN, CDR2 SVGIG (reference sequence). The germline V and J ends were trimmed by 2 bases and 2 bases, with 7 bases remaining between them. The CDR3 sequence is CAWSPTTYEQYF. The DNA for the CDR3 is TGTGCCTGGAGTCCCACAACCTACGAGCAGTACTTC. Full variable domain (rest looked up from reference TRBV30 and TRBJ2-7): SQTIHQWPATLVQPVGSPLSLECTVEGTSNPNLYWYRQAAGRGLQLLFYSVGIGQISSEVPQNLSASRPQDRQFILSSKKLLLSDSGFYLCAWSPTTYEQYFGPGTRLTVT.